A single sample is the source of the 18 T cell receptor beta chains below, sequenced in a study of metastatic and nonmetastatic thyroid tumors. TCRdb re-clonotyped the PCR reads via MiXCR. The data hold roughly 30,000 clones, with over 20% observed a single time. Thyroid surgery took place with no prior treatment in any patient. Material for sequencing was blood. These receptors all stem from a female donor with papillary thyroid cancer or a benign thyroid nodule (not recorded which). Some clones in this sample may be carry-over from other donors' samples.

This clone was seen ten or more times. The chain carries TRBV5-1 and TRBJ2-5; 14 bases map to TRBD2. J was trimmed by 5 bases and V by 3 bases; bases with no gene match: 9. The CDR3 spans 17 residues. Germline V gene data show CDR1 as SGHRS and CDR2 as YFSETQ. In DNA, the CDR3 is TGCGCCAGCAGCTCAGGACTAGCGGGAGGTTCGGGGGAGACCCAGTACTTC. Encoded protein: CASSSGLAGGSGETQYF.

Of note for this clone: A junction end diverges from the germline sequence, so it may reflect a read error. The chain uses TRBV7-8 and TRBJ1-1, with TRBD1 matching 7 bases. Germline V gives CDR1 SGHVS, CDR2 FQNEAQ. CDR3 length: 16 residues. The CDR3 region is CASSPSRTGMKTEAFF. The CDR3 coding sequence is TGTGCCAGCAGTCCAAGTCGGACAGGAATGAAAACTGAAGCTTTCTTT.

Note on this clone: At one end, the junction sequence differs from germline, possibly due to a read error. The rearrangement links TRBV11-2 to TRBJ2-7, with 12 bases aligning to TRBD2. The CDR3 is 14 residues long. Looked up from germline, CDR1 is SGHAT and CDR2 is FQNNGV. CDR3 loop: CVSSLELAGGEQYF. In DNA, the CDR3 is TGTGTCAGCAGCTTAGAACTAGCGGGAGGAGAGCAGTACTTC.

Points on this clone: Compared with germline, one end of the junction differs, possibly owing to a read error. The V gene is TRBV20-1, the J gene TRBJ2-7; 9 bases line up with TRBD1. The CDR3 spans 15 residues. CDR1 DFQATT and CDR2 SNEGSKA come from the germline V gene (reference sequence). This CDR3 reads CNARDPGQGFGEQYF. The CDR3 DNA is TGCAATGCTAGGGATCCGGGACAGGGCTTCGGCGAGCAGTACTTC.

The sample holds many counts of this clone. V gene TRBV18 combines with J gene TRBJ2-5, with no clear D. V was clipped by 0 bases and J by 3 bases, with 5 bases between them. Germline assignment: CDR1 KGHSH and CDR2 LQKENI. The length of the CDR3 is 13 residues. The CDR3 is CASSPPVEETQYF. The CDR3 coding sequence is TGTGCCAGCTCACCACCGGTCGAAGAGACCCAGTACTTC.

By share, this clone counts as medium-sized. This chain links TRBV6-5 with TRBJ2-2; D uncertain. CDR3 size: 16 residues. V was shortened by 2 bases and J by 1 base, with 11 bases between the two germline ends. Per germline, CDR1 MNHEY and CDR2 SVGAGI. CDR3 sequence reads: CASSYQAPGNTGELFF. The CDR3 DNA is TGTGCCAGCAGTTACCAGGCCCCAGGGAACACCGGGGAGCTGTTTTTT.

The V gene is TRBV6-2 or TRBV6-3, the J gene TRBJ2-1; a possible D gene is TRBD2 (6 bases). The CDR3 length is 15 residues. V was trimmed by 5 bases and J by 3 bases, leaving 14 bases between them. Germline V gene data show CDR1 as MNHEY and CDR2 as SVGEGT. This chain's CDR3 is CASSPTSMVYNEQFF. The CDR3 DNA follows: TGTGCCAGCAGTCCCACTAGCATGGTCTACAATGAGCAGTTCTTC.

The chain links TRBV7-3 to TRBJ2-3, with TRBD1 matching 7 bases. The CDR3 runs to 13 residues. The germline V gene has CDR1 SGHTA and CDR2 FQGTGA. J lost 3 bases, V lost 5 bases, and 2 bases had no gene match. The CDR3 loop is CASSRQGTDTQYF. The CDR3 coding sequence is TGTGCCAGCAGCCGACAGGGAACAGATACGCAGTATTTT. The complete variable domain, with remaining parts taken from reference TRBV7-3 and TRBJ2-3, reads GAGVSQTPSNKVTEKGKYVELRCDPISGHTALYWYRQSLGQGPEFLIYFQGTGAADDSGLPNDRFFAVRPEGSVSTLKIQRTERGDSAVYLCASSRQGTDTQYFGPGTRLTVL.

Points on this clone: A read error is possible here, since a much larger clone lies one base away. Likely a read error: the CDR3 ends without its conserved phenylalanine or tryptophan. The chain couples TRBV12-3 or TRBV12-4 to TRBJ2-6; the match to TRBD1 covers 7 bases. The CDR3 consists of 14 residues. The DNA of the CDR3 is TGTGCCAGCAACAGGGGCGCTGGGGACAACGTCCTGACTCTC. As protein: CASNRGAGDNVLTL.

This clone was seen many times. The chain combines TRBV30 with TRBJ2-7; D is ambiguous. Trimming stripped 3 bases from V and 9 bases from J, with 18 bases between. The CDR3 sequence is 13 residues long. Germline V CDR1 and CDR2: GTSNPN, SVGIG (reference sequence). This CDR3 reads CAWRSIGTPGQYF. The CDR3 DNA sequence: TGTGCCTGGAGATCAATAGGCACCCCGGGGCAGTACTTC.

Ten or more counts support this clone. The V call is TRBV20-1, the J call TRBJ2-1, with TRBD2 matching 12 bases. Germline V gives CDR1 DFQATT, CDR2 SNEGSKA (reference sequence). The CDR3 runs 15 residues. J gave up 8 bases and V 5 bases, and 10 bases lay outside the gene matches. The CDR3 sequence: CSAAETSGSGDEQFF. DNA of the CDR3: TGCAGTGCTGCCGAGACTAGCGGGAGTGGGGATGAGCAGTTCTTC.

This clone was counted ten times or more. The chain uses TRBV4-3 and TRBJ1-6; a weak D match, TRBD1 (6 bases). The germline gives CDR1 LGHNA, CDR2 YSLEER. With 0 bases removed from V and 7 bases from J, the gap between germline ends came to 10 bases. The CDR3 contains 15 residues. Written as DNA, the CDR3 is TGCGCCAGCAGCCAAGAGCAGGGGAGGAATTCACCCCTCCACTTT. This encodes CASSQEQGRNSPLHF.

To note about this clone: At one boundary the junction diverges from the germline segment, which might be a read error. This sequence joins TRBV7-2 and TRBJ2-7, with TRBD2 matching 15 bases. The CDR3 runs to 15 residues. Germline V gene data show CDR1 as SGHTA and CDR2 as FQGNSA. The CDR3 reads CAISFGTSGRCEHYF. CDR3 sequence (DNA): TGTGCCATCAGCTTCGGGACTAGCGGGAGGTGCGAGCATTACTTC.

This clone was found a few times. This clone may be a read error of a much larger clone one base away. The rearrangement uses TRBV27 and TRBJ2-4; the D gene is possibly TRBD1 (7 bases). The CDR3 contains 13 residues. Germline CDR1 MNHEY, CDR2 SMNVEV (reference sequence). V lost 3 bases and J 9 bases, leaving 12 bases between the germline ends. CDR3: CASSFRGVGIQYF. As DNA, the CDR3 is TGTGCCAGCAGTTTCAGGGGGGTGGGCATTCAGTACTTC.

This clone was picked up a small number of times. The chain carries TRBV6-2 or TRBV6-3 and TRBJ2-7; TRBD1 might be the D (6 bases). The CDR3 sequence is 15 residues long. V lost 6 bases to trimming and J lost 0 bases, with 15 bases between them. Germline V gene lookup returns CDR1 MNHEY and CDR2 SVGEGT. The CDR3: CASSPVVDSSYEQYF. CDR3 in DNA: TGTGCCAGCAGCCCGGTGGTGGACAGCTCCTACGAGCAGTACTTC.

This clone is labeled as medium-sized. The V call is TRBV6-1, the J call TRBJ2-7, with D tentatively TRBD1 (6 bases). V was shortened by 4 bases and J by 4 bases, with 8 bases between the two germline ends. There are 12 residues in the CDR3. Germline CDR1 MNHNS, CDR2 SASEGT. CDR3 sequence (DNA): TGTGCCAGCAGTGCAAGGGGGTACGAGCAGTACTTC. Amino acids: CASSARGYEQYF.

Concerning this clone: The junction and the germline gene differ at one end; a read error may be behind it. This sequence joins TRBV28 and TRBJ2-7; no definite D call. Germline CDR1 MDHEN, CDR2 SYDVKM. The CDR3 loop spans 15 amino acids. The CDR3 reads CATRLLAFSFYEHYF. The CDR3 DNA reads TGTGCCACCCGCCTCTTGGCTTTTAGCTTCTACGAGCATTACTTC.

This chain uses TRBV28 with TRBJ1-5; D perhaps matches TRBD1 (5 bases). From germline, CDR1 is MDHEN and CDR2 SYDVKM. The CDR3 totals 16 residues. The V gene lost 1 base and the J gene lost 5 bases, with 15 bases spanning the gap. Here the CDR3 reads CASSLSGSRGYQPQHF. The CDR3, as DNA: TGTGCCAGCAGTTTATCAGGGAGCCGGGGGTATCAGCCCCAGCATTTT. Complete variable domain (other parts from reference TRBV28 and TRBJ1-5): DVKVTQSSRYLVKRTGEKVFLECVQDMDHENMFWYRQDPGLGLRLIYFSYDVKMKEKGDIPEGYSVSREKKERFSLILESASTNQTSMYLCASSLSGSRGYQPQHFGDGTRLSIL.